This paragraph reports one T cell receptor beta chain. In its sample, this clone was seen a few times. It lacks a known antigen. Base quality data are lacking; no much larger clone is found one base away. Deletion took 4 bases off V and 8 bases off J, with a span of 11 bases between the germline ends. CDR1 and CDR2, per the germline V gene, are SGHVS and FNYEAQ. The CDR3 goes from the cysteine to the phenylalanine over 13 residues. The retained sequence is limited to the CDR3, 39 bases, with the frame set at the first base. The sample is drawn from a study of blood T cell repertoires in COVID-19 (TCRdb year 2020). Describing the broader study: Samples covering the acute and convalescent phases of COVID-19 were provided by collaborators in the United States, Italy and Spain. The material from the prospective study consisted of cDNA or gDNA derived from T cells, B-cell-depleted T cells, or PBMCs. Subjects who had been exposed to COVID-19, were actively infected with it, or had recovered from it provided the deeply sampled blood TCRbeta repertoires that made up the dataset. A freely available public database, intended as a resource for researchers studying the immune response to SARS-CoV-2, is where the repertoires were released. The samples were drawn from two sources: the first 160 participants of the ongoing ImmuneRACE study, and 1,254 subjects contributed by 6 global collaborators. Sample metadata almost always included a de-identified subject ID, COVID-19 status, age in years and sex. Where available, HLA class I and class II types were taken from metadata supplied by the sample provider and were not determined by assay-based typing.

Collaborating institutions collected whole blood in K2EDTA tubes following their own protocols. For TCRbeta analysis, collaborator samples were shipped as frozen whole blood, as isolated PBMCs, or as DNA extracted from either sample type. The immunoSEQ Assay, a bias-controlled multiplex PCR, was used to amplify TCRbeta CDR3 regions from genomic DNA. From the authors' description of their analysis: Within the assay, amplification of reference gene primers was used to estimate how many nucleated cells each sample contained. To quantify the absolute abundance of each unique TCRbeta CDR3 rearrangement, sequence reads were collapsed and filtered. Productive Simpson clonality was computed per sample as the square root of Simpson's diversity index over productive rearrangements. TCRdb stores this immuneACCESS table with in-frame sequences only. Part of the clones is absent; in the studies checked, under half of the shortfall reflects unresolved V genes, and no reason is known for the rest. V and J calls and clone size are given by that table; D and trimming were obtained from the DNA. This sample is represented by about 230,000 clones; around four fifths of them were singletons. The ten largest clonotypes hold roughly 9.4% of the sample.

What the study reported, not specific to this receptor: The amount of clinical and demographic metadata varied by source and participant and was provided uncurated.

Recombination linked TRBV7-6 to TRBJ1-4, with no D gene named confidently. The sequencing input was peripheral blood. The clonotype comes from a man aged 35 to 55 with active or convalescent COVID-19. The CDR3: CASSSDPREKLFF. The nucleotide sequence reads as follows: TGTGCCAGCAGCTCAGACCCGAGGGAAAAACTGTTTTTT.